The 24 T cell receptor beta chains listed next were all sequenced from one sample in a study of identical twins. From the 5' RACE reads, TCRdb called clonotypes with MiXCR, one entry per CDR3 protein. The table shows some 250,000 distinct CDR3 sequences, with approximately 12% occurring only once. The same sample was also used in a study of yellow fever vaccine responses in identical twins.

The sequenced material came from memory (CD45RO+) T cells sorted from blood. The receptors come from a woman aged 18-29 years in good health.

In this sample, this clonotype turned up many times. This rearrangement joins TRBV12-3 or TRBV12-4 to TRBJ2-4, with TRBD1 identical over 9 bases. J gave up 9 bases and V 5 bases, and 11 bases lay outside the gene matches. The CDR3 extends over 15 amino acids. CDR3 loop: CASSASTGGSRIQYF. The CDR3 bases are TGTGCCAGCAGTGCAAGCACAGGGGGCAGTCGCATTCAGTACTTC.

V gene TRBV4-3 combines with J gene TRBJ1-2; 8 nucleotides line up with TRBD1. The V and J ends lost 0 bases and 8 bases, in that order; junction bases with no gene match: 8. The CDR3 runs 15 residues. CDR1 is LGHNA and CDR2 is YSLEER in the germline V gene. CDR3 amino acids: CASSQDTGGVWGYTF. CDR3 coding DNA: TGCGCCAGCAGCCAAGATACAGGGGGGGTATGGGGCTACACCTTC.

The DNA of the CDR3 is TGTGCCAGCAGCCTGACTAGCGGCTTTATAGAGCAGTACTTC. Its protein is CASSLTSGFIEQYF. This chain uses TRBV7-2 with TRBJ2-7, with 9 bases aligning to TRBD2. V lost 5 bases to trimming and J lost 7 bases; unmatched junction nucleotides: 9. Germline-derived CDR1 and CDR2 are SGHTA and FQGNSA. There are 14 residues in the CDR3.

The CDR3 DNA sequence: TGTGCCAGCAGGGCTTGGCTTAGCAATCAGCCCCAGCATTTT. Its translation: CASRAWLSNQPQHF. The chain employs TRBV2 and TRBJ1-5; no clear D. Germline CDR1 SNHLY, CDR2 FYNNEI. Trimming took off 6 bases at V and 0 bases at J, with 9 bases between the two ends. CDR3 length: 14 residues.

This clonotype was detected only a few times. V gene TRBV5-1 combines with J gene TRBJ2-1; D perhaps matches TRBD2 (6 bases). The germline V and J ends were trimmed by 6 bases and 0 bases, with 13 bases remaining between them. Germline values: CDR1 SGHRS, CDR2 YFSETQ. The length of the CDR3 is 15 residues. The CDR3 here is CASIGEAGSYNEQFF. In nucleotides, the CDR3 is TGCGCCAGCATCGGGGAGGCGGGCTCCTACAATGAGCAGTTCTTC.

There are a few counts of this clonotype. The gene calls are TRBV3-1 and TRBJ2-7; 9 nucleotides line up with TRBD2. J lost 2 bases, V lost 0 bases, and 20 bases had no gene match. The CDR3 runs 21 residues. Per germline, CDR1 LGHDT and CDR2 YNNKEL (reference sequence). The CDR3 DNA is TGTGCCAGCAGCCAAGATTGGCAGGCGGGAGGGCTACACCAACCCGCCTACGAGCAGTACTTC. This sequence encodes CASSQDWQAGGLHQPAYEQYF.

The sample holds many counts of this clonotype. The CDR3 DNA is TGTGCCACCAGTGATCCGCTCGCCCGGGGGGCCTCTGGCTACACCTTC. It translates to CATSDPLARGASGYTF. This sequence joins TRBV24-1 and TRBJ1-2; D is possibly TRBD1 (6 bases). The CDR3 is made up of 16 amino acids. The V gene lost 3 bases and the J gene lost 7 bases, with 20 bases spanning the gap. Germline loops: CDR1 KGHDR, CDR2 SFDVKD.

The V call is TRBV4-3, the J call TRBJ2-3; D possibly corresponds to TRBD1 (6 bases). V dropped 1 base and J dropped 0 bases, with 11 bases sitting between them. Germline CDR1 LGHNA, CDR2 YSLEER. This CDR3 region has 16 residues. The CDR3 coding sequence is TGCGCCAGCAGCCAAGGGACAGAGACTAGCACAGATACGCAGTATTTT. This translates into CASSQGTETSTDTQYF.

V and J are TRBV29-1 and TRBJ2-7; TRBD1 matches 9 bases. There are 14 residues in the CDR3. V lost 3 bases, J lost 1 base, and 4 bases stayed unmatched. Germline assignment: CDR1 SQVTM and CDR2 ANQGSEA. In DNA form, the CDR3 reads TGCAGCGTTGACTCACAGGGGGCGTCCTACGAGCAGTACTTC. Protein: CSVDSQGASYEQYF.

V is TRBV10-2 and J is TRBJ1-5, with D perhaps matching TRBD1 (6 bases). The CDR3 length is 13 residues. Per the germline V gene, CDR1 is WSHSY and CDR2 is SAAADI. V was shortened by 4 bases and J by 4 bases, with 8 bases between the two germline ends. CDR3 loop: CASSGQENQPQHF. CDR3 bases: TGCGCCAGCAGTGGACAGGAAAATCAGCCCCAGCATTTT.

The table lists this clonotype with many counts. The gene calls are TRBV4-2 and TRBJ2-2; 9 bases line up with TRBD1. CDR3 size: 19 residues. The germline V gene has CDR1 LGHNA and CDR2 YNFKEQ. J lost 7 bases, V lost 0 bases, and 15 bases had no gene match. The DNA for the CDR3 is TGTGCCAGCAGCCAAGATCGGGGGACAAACAGGGGGCGAGGCGGGGAGCTGTTTTTT. Encoded protein: CASSQDRGTNRGRGGELFF.

This clonotype was counted only a few times. The gene calls are TRBV6-5 and TRBJ1-1; weak D call: TRBD1 (6 bases). CDR1 MNHEY and CDR2 SVGAGI come from the germline V gene. The CDR3 has 18 amino acids. Trimming pared 3 bases from V and 5 bases from J, leaving 25 bases between. CDR3 region: CASSYWDTRGGIRTEAFF. CDR3 bases: TGTGCCAGCAGTTATTGGGATACAAGGGGGGGGATAAGGACTGAAGCTTTCTTT.

This chain connects TRBV2 to TRBJ1-5; 8 bases agree with TRBD1. This CDR3 is 12 amino acids long. V dropped 7 bases and J dropped 6; count of bases not matched to a gene: 2. Germline lookup yields CDR1 SNHLY and CDR2 FYNNEI. The DNA for the CDR3 is TGTGCCAGCACAGGGGGCCCTCAGCCCCAGCATTTT. This translates into CASTGGPQPQHF. Full variable domain (remainder filled in from reference TRBV2 and TRBJ1-5): EPEVTQTPSHQVTQMGQEVILRCVPISNHLYFYWYRQILGQKVEFLVSFYNNEISEKSEIFDDQFSVERPDGSNFTLKIRSTKLEDSAMYFCASTGGPQPQHFGDGTRLSIL.

The chain couples TRBV5-1 to TRBJ1-2, with D perhaps matching TRBD1 (6 bases). V was shortened by 5 bases and J by 5 bases, with 22 bases between the two germline ends. CDR3 length: 16 residues. Germline assignment: CDR1 SGHRS and CDR2 YFSETQ. This chain's CDR3 is CASRVSLTGTIYGYTF. The CDR3 DNA follows: TGCGCCAGCAGAGTGTCTTTGACAGGAACCATATATGGCTACACCTTC.

The rearrangement uses TRBV5-1 and TRBJ2-1, with a possible D match to TRBD1 (6 bases). Germline V gene data show CDR1 as SGHRS and CDR2 as YFSETQ. The V and J ends lost 3 bases and 8 bases respectively, with 18 bases between them. The CDR3 consists of 15 residues. The CDR3 nucleotides are TGCGCCAGCAGCTCCCTCAAACAGGGTTTGGATGAGCAGTTCTTC. It specifies CASSSLKQGLDEQFF.

In its sample, this clonotype was seen many times. The V and J genes are TRBV29-1 and TRBJ2-7; 9 bases fit TRBD1. The CDR3 loop spans 14 amino acids. Germline lookup yields CDR1 SQVTM and CDR2 ANQGSEA. Trimming at V came to 5 bases and at J to 3 bases, leaving 8 bases not matched to a gene. CDR3 loop: CSVSPGQGHYEQYF. CDR3 in DNA: TGCAGCGTTAGTCCGGGACAGGGCCACTACGAGCAGTACTTC.

This clonotype was observed at least ten times. This chain links TRBV12-3 or TRBV12-4 with TRBJ2-1; 15 nucleotides line up with TRBD2. The CDR3 consists of 15 residues. V lost 6 bases to trimming and J lost 6 bases; unmatched junction nucleotides: 3. As DNA, the CDR3 is TGTGCCAGCAGCTTGGGACTAGCGGGGGGCAATGAGCAGTTCTTC. Encoded protein: CASSLGLAGGNEQFF.

There are many counts of this clonotype. The CDR3 reads CASSLVGSTPLHF. The CDR3 DNA is TGCGCCAGCAGCTTGGTCGGGTCTACACCCCTCCACTTT. The chain links TRBV5-1 to TRBJ1-6; no firm D call. Germline-derived CDR1 and CDR2 are SGHRS and YFSETQ. CDR3 size: 13 residues. V lost 0 bases to trimming and J lost 11 bases, with 9 bases between them.

The chain combines TRBV6-6 with TRBJ2-7, with 8 bases fitting TRBD1. The V gene end was trimmed by 5 bases and the J gene end by 7 bases; junction bases not matched to a gene: 7. This CDR3 comprises 13 residues. The V gene's germline CDR1 is MNHNY and CDR2 SVGAGI (reference sequence). The CDR3 bases are TGTGCCAGCAGTCGGGACAGGTGGGGGGAGCAGTACTTC. This encodes CASSRDRWGEQYF.

This clonotype was seen only a few times. The chain uses TRBV7-2 and TRBJ1-2; D gene unclear. With 5 bases removed from V and 4 bases from J, the gap between germline ends came to 14 bases. The germline V gene encodes CDR1 SGHTA and CDR2 FQGNSA. CDR3 length equals 14 residues. For the CDR3, the DNA is TGTGCCAGCAGCCCCGGTGAAGCGGTCTATGGCTACACCTTC. Its protein product is CASSPGEAVYGYTF.

The chain joins TRBV15 to TRBJ2-1, with 7 bases aligning to TRBD1. This CDR3 has 17 residues. Trimming cost V 3 bases and J 4 bases; bases outside gene matches: 12. Per the germline V gene, CDR1 is LNHNV and CDR2 is YYDKDF (reference sequence). The CDR3 region is CATSSRGQRQGYNEQFF. The CDR3 bases are TGTGCCACCAGCAGCAGGGGCCAGCGACAGGGTTACAATGAGCAGTTCTTC. The whole variable domain, filled in from reference TRBV15 and TRBJ2-1, reads DAMVIQNPRYQVTQFGKPVTLSCSQTLNHNVMYWYQQKSSQAPKLLFHYYDKDFNNEADTPDNFQSRRPNTSFCFLDIRSPGLGDTAMYLCATSSRGQRQGYNEQFFGPGTRLTVL.

This clonotype was counted at least ten times. The chain is built from TRBV12-3 or TRBV12-4 and TRBJ2-7; weak D call: TRBD2 (6 bases). This CDR3 contains 14 residues. V lost 6 bases and J lost 6, with 18 bases in between. The CDR3 protein is CASSRGPGRPEQYF. The CDR3 region has the DNA TGTGCCAGCAGCCGCGGGCCAGGGAGGCCCGAGCAGTACTTC.

The V call is TRBV20-1, the J call TRBJ2-3; a possible D gene is TRBD1 (7 bases). With 2 bases removed from V and 3 bases from J, the gap between germline ends came to 18 bases. The CDR3 consists of 16 residues. The germline gives CDR1 DFQATT, CDR2 SNEGSKA (reference sequence). This CDR3 reads CSARTGQQGGTDTQYF. CDR3 sequence (DNA): TGCAGTGCTAGAACGGGACAGCAAGGAGGGACAGATACGCAGTATTTT.

The CDR3: CATSSQHSGANVLTF. CDR3 sequence (DNA): TGTGCCACCAGCAGTCAGCACTCTGGGGCCAACGTCCTGACTTTC. The V gene is TRBV15, the J gene TRBJ2-6; D gene ambiguous. Germline CDR1 reads LNHNV; CDR2 reads YYDKDF (reference sequence). Trimming removed 3 bases at V and 0 bases at J, with 6 bases between. The CDR3 is made up of 15 amino acids.